The 30 T cell receptor beta chains below come from one sample, sequenced in a study of metastatic and nonmetastatic thyroid tumors. TCRdb called clones again from the PCR reads with MiXCR. The sample records 45,000 to 50,000 clones, roughly a fifth being singletons. Until they underwent thyroid surgery, no patient had received any treatment. The specimen was blood. Every receptor here comes from a male donor with papillary thyroid cancer or a benign thyroid nodule (not recorded which). Some clones in this sample may be carry-over from other donors' samples.

This clone was observed a few times. The V and J genes are TRBV9 and TRBJ2-2; D gene uncertain. CDR3 size: 12 residues. The germline V gene encodes CDR1 SGDLS and CDR2 YYNGEE. The germline V and J ends were trimmed by 2 bases and 6 bases, with 5 bases remaining between them. The CDR3 here is CASSVVAGELFF. In DNA form, the CDR3 reads TGTGCCAGCAGCGTTGTGGCCGGGGAGCTGTTTTTT.

This clone appeared many times. V usage is TRBV7-8 and J usage is TRBJ2-3; 10 bases fit TRBD2. Germline CDR1 and CDR2: SGHVS and FQNEAQ. The CDR3 contains 17 residues. Trimming removed 4 bases from V and 2 bases from J; junction bases left unmatched: 9. The CDR3 coding sequence is TGTGCCAGCAGCTCAAGGCGCCTAGCGGGGGACACAGATACGCAGTATTTT. It specifies CASSSRRLAGDTDTQYF.

This clone was counted a few times. The chain joins TRBV20-1 to TRBJ1-6, with D possibly being TRBD1 (6 bases). CDR1 and CDR2 (germline): DFQATT, SNEGSKA (reference sequence). The CDR3 loop spans 16 amino acids. Trimming took off 1 base at V and 7 bases at J, with 17 bases between the two ends. The CDR3 DNA follows: TGCAGTGCTAGAGCCCTATCAGGGGCTGGAAATTCACCCCTCCACTTT. Amino acid sequence: CSARALSGAGNSPLHF.

This clone was recorded many times. The chain joins TRBV27 to TRBJ2-3, with TRBD2 matching 12 bases. Germline CDR1 and CDR2: MNHEY and SMNVEV (reference sequence). J gave up 7 bases and V 4 bases, and 9 bases lay outside the gene matches. The CDR3 has 16 amino acids. The CDR3 loop reads CASSSQTSGRQHTQYF. DNA for the CDR3: TGTGCCAGCAGTTCCCAGACTAGCGGGAGACAGCATACGCAGTATTTT.

The chain is built from TRBV11-2 and TRBJ1-5; D is uncertain. Germline V CDR1 and CDR2: SGHAT, FQNNGV. The CDR3 consists of 17 residues. Deletions cut 1 base from V and 9 bases from J, with 22 bases between. Here the CDR3 DNA reads TGTGCCAGCAGCTTAGTATCGGGTACCATCTCTGGTCGGCCCCAGCATTTT. Protein: CASSLVSGTISGRPQHF.

The sample holds many counts of this clone. The V and J genes are TRBV5-1 and TRBJ2-7; TRBD2 might be the D (6 bases). V shed 0 bases and J shed 3 bases, with 10 bases lying between them. The germline CDR1 and CDR2 sequences are SGHRS and YFSETQ. The CDR3 covers 14 residues. CDR3 nucleotides: TGCGCCAGCAGCTTGGCATACGGGAGCTACGAGCAGTACTTC. Translation: CASSLAYGSYEQYF.

A word on this clone: A much larger clone lies a single base off, so this may be a read error. The V gene is TRBV12-5, the J gene TRBJ2-1; D is tentatively TRBD1 or TRBD2 (8 bases each). With 6 bases removed from V and 5 bases from J, the gap between germline ends came to 17 bases. The V gene's germline CDR1 is LGHNT and CDR2 FRNRAP. The CDR3 is 15 amino acids. CDR3 bases: TGTGCTAGTGGCGCGGGGGGACAGGAGAACAATGAGCAGTTCTTC. Amino acid sequence: CASGAGGQENNEQFF.

This clone is labeled as medium-sized (0.01 to 0.1%). The CDR3, as DNA: TGCAGTGCGTGGTCGGTCGGGCAGGGGGCTACCTATGGCTACACCTTC. Amino acid sequence: CSAWSVGQGATYGYTF. This chain joins TRBV20-1 and TRBJ1-2; 8 bases align to TRBD1. With 6 bases clipped from V and 4 bases from J, the junction kept 16 bases outside the gene matches. Germline CDR1 reads DFQATT; CDR2 reads SNEGSKA (reference sequence). This CDR3 is 16 amino acids long.

As for this clone: Germline and junction disagree at one end, which may indicate a read error. The rearrangement links TRBV19 to TRBJ1-1, with D possibly TRBD1 on 6 matching bases. The CDR3 runs 14 residues. The germline gives CDR1 LNHDA, CDR2 SQIVND (reference sequence). Here the CDR3 reads CASSIVGRDTEALF. The CDR3 DNA reads as TGTGCCAGTAGTATAGTGGGGAGGGACACTGAAGCTCTCTTT. The full variable domain, completed using reference TRBV19 and TRBJ1-1, is DGGITQSPKYLFRKEGQNVTLSCEQNLNHDAMYWYRQDPGQGLRLIYYSQIVNDFQKGDIAEGYSVSREKKESFPLTVTSAQKNPTAFYLCASSIVGRDTEALFGQGTRLTVV.

This clone was seen a handful of times. Since a much larger clone is just one base distant, this may be a read error. The V and J genes are TRBV10-3 and TRBJ2-7; a weak D match, TRBD2 (5 bases). V was shortened by 4 bases and J by 0 bases, with 10 bases between the two germline ends. CDR3 length equals 14 residues. The germline CDR1 and CDR2 sequences are ENHRY and SYGVKD. This CDR3 is CAISGFGSSYEQYF. CDR3 in DNA: TGTGCCATCAGTGGTTTTGGGAGCTCCTACGAGCAGTACTTC.

For this clone: Relative to the germline gene, one junction end is altered; a read error may explain this. The identical CDR3 is also encoded by other nucleotide sequences in the sample. The V and J genes are TRBV6-1 and TRBJ1-2; D uncertain. This CDR3 region has 10 residues. From germline, CDR1 is MNHNS and CDR2 SASEGT. The DNA of the CDR3 is TGTGCCAGCAGAGAAGATGGCTACACCTTC. It yields the protein CASREDGYTF.

This clone was detected many times. The chain combines TRBV6-4 with TRBJ2-3, with 8 bases identical to TRBD1. J gave up 2 bases and V 0 bases, and 1 base lay outside the gene matches. The CDR3 totals 15 residues. Germline CDR1 and CDR2: MRHNA and SNTAGT. In DNA form, the CDR3 reads TGTGCCAGCAGTGACTCGCAGGGGGCCACAGATACGCAGTATTTT. Its translation: CASSDSQGATDTQYF.

The rearrangement links TRBV20-1 to TRBJ2-1; 12 bases match TRBD2. Germline CDR1 and CDR2: DFQATT and SNEGSKA (reference sequence). The ends lost 5 bases at V and 7 bases at J; junction bases unmatched: 9. The CDR3 consists of 15 residues. The CDR3: CSAAPPSGRANEQFF. Here the CDR3 DNA reads TGCAGTGCTGCGCCTCCTAGCGGGAGGGCTAATGAGCAGTTCTTC.

This clone is deemed medium-sized. The chain couples TRBV5-1 to TRBJ2-1; 7 bases align to TRBD1. The CDR3 totals 15 residues. CDR1 and CDR2 from the germline V gene are SGHRS and YFSETQ. The ends lost 4 bases at V and 3 bases at J; junction bases unmatched: 7. The DNA for the CDR3 is TGCGCCAGCAGCCCCGGGACAGATTACTACAATGAGCAGTTCTTC. Protein: CASSPGTDYYNEQFF.

There are many counts of this clone. Other DNA sequences within the sample encode an identical CDR3. The gene calls are TRBV7-9 and TRBJ2-3; no reliable D call. Germline V CDR1 and CDR2: SEHNR, FQNEAQ (reference sequence). The CDR3 has 12 amino acids. V was pared by 5 bases and J by 10 bases, with 13 bases between. The CDR3 DNA is TGTGCCAGCAGCAGGCACCCAGAGGCGCAGTATTTT. It yields the protein CASSRHPEAQYF.

This clone was recorded a few times. A read error may be the cause here, since a much bigger clone is one base away. This sequence joins TRBV6-5 and TRBJ2-1, with TRBD2 as a possible D gene (5 bases). CDR1 is MNHEY, CDR2 SVGAGI, per germline. This CDR3 has 18 residues. The CDR3 here is CASIYSTRDLSSYNEQFF. The CDR3 DNA sequence: TGTGCCAGCATTTACTCGACCCGGGATCTGAGCTCCTACAATGAGCAGTTCTTC.

This clone was seen more than once but under ten times. CDR3 DNA: TGTGCCAGCAGCCCAGACAGTTTGGGGTATGGCTACACCTTC. Residues: CASSPDSLGYGYTF. V gene TRBV9 combines with J gene TRBJ1-2, with D perhaps matching TRBD1 (5 bases). The length of the CDR3 is 14 residues. V lost 4 bases to trimming and J lost 5 bases, with 15 bases between them. Germline V gives CDR1 SGDLS, CDR2 YYNGEE.

This clone has a count of ten or more. This chain connects TRBV11-2 to TRBJ1-6; D uncertain. Germline loops: CDR1 SGHAT, CDR2 FQNNGV. This CDR3 comprises 10 residues. V gave up 5 bases and J gave up 13 bases, with 6 bases separating them. CDR3 in amino acids: CASSRNPLHF. CDR3 in DNA: TGTGCCAGCAGCCGTAATCCCCTCCACTTT.

This clone appeared many times. This sequence joins TRBV20-1 and TRBJ1-2; D unresolved. Germline V lookup: CDR1 DFQATT, CDR2 SNEGSKA (reference sequence). This CDR3 has 10 amino acids. Trimming removed 3 bases from V and 4 bases from J, with 3 bases in between. In DNA, the CDR3 is TGCAGTGCTAGGGTCTATGGCTACACCTTC. Translation: CSARVYGYTF.

By share, this clone counts as medium-sized. The V and J genes are TRBV2 and TRBJ1-2, with 9 bases identical to TRBD1. Germline V gives CDR1 SNHLY, CDR2 FYNNEI. The CDR3 sequence is 15 residues long. The V gene end was trimmed by 6 bases and the J gene end by 2 bases; junction bases not matched to a gene: 7. DNA for the CDR3: TGTGCCAGCAGCGAGGGACAGGGATGGAACTATGGCTACACCTTC. It yields the protein CASSEGQGWNYGYTF.

In its sample, this clone was seen many times. This chain joins TRBV6-1 and TRBJ1-2, with unresolved D. With 6 bases removed from V and 4 bases from J, the gap between germline ends came to 15 bases. CDR1 and CDR2 from the germline V gene are MNHNS and SASEGT. CDR3 length: 14 residues. The CDR3 coding sequence is TGTGCCAGCAGCTCTCCGGGAAGGCCCTATGGCTACACCTTC. Translated, it gives CASSSPGRPYGYTF.

Remarks on this clone: At one of its ends the junction is not consistent with the germline gene, which may arise from a read error. The V and J genes are TRBV24-1 and TRBJ1-1; weak D call: TRBD1 (5 bases). Looked up from germline, CDR1 is KGHDR and CDR2 is SFDVKD. The CDR3 contains 14 residues. The CDR3 DNA sequence: TGTGCCACCCGGGGGGTATATATGAACACTGAATCTTTCTTT. It specifies CATRGVYMNTESFF.

Written as DNA, the CDR3 is TGTGCCAGCAGCTTAGTAGTACAGATAAAAGAGACCCAGTACTTC. It specifies CASSLVVQIKETQYF. The V call is TRBV7-9, the J call TRBJ2-5; D ambiguous. Germline CDR1 SEHNR, CDR2 FQNEAQ (reference sequence). CDR3 length: 15 residues. V dropped 1 base and J dropped 3 bases, with 12 bases sitting between them.

This chain connects TRBV9 to TRBJ1-3; 10 bases line up with TRBD1. V shed 2 bases, J shed 2 bases, and the junction held 1 base outside the gene matches. The CDR3 has 15 amino acids. Germline V gene data show CDR1 as SGDLS and CDR2 as YYNGEE. As DNA, the CDR3 is TGTGCCAGCAGCGTGGACAGGGGGGCTGGAAACACCATATATTTT. This translates into CASSVDRGAGNTIYF. Looking up the rest from reference TRBV9 and TRBJ1-3 gives the full variable domain: DSGVTQTPKHLITATGQRVTLRCSPRSGDLSVYWYQQSLDQGLQFLIQYYNGEERAKGNILERFSAQQFPDLHSELNLSSLELGDSALYFCASSVDRGAGNTIYFGEGSWLTVV.

This clone was seen many times. The sample contains more than one DNA sequence encoding this CDR3. The chain couples TRBV5-6 to TRBJ2-7; possibly TRBD2 for D (7 bases). V was pared by 2 bases and J by 5 bases, with 11 bases between. The length of the CDR3 is 13 residues. Germline CDR1 and CDR2: SGHDT and YYEEEE. The CDR3 coding sequence is TGTGCCAGCAGCTTTACAGGGAGGGACGAGCAGTACTTC. Translating it yields CASSFTGRDEQYF.

This clone has more than one count but fewer than ten. The rearrangement joins TRBV12-3 or TRBV12-4 to TRBJ1-2; 7 bases map to TRBD1. Unmatched junction bases numbered 10, after V lost 8 bases and J lost 4 bases. The CDR3 length is 14 residues. The CDR3 coding sequence is TGTGCCAGCGGATTACAGGGGTACTTCTATGGCTACACCTTC. This gives the protein CASGLQGYFYGYTF.

J is TRBJ1-1 and V is TRBV28; no clear D gene. Germline V CDR1 and CDR2: MDHEN, SYDVKM. V was pared by 5 bases and J by 6 bases, with 7 bases between. This CDR3 is 11 amino acids long. CDR3 sequence reads: CASSTPAEAFF. CDR3 DNA sequence: TGTGCCAGCAGTACCCCGGCTGAAGCTTTCTTT.

The rearrangement uses TRBV4-2 and TRBJ2-2, with a possible D match to TRBD2 (6 bases). The CDR3 runs to 17 residues. Germline values: CDR1 LGHNA, CDR2 YNFKEQ. Trimming removed 3 bases from V and 0 bases from J, with 14 bases in between. The CDR3 bases are TGTGCCAGCAGCCATTGGATTAGCGGACCGAACACCGGGGAGCTGTTTTTT. Translated, it gives CASSHWISGPNTGELFF.

This clone was seen ten or more times. The chain employs TRBV4-1 and TRBJ2-7; D may be TRBD2 (5 bases). V lost 4 bases and J lost 7, with 17 bases in between. The V gene's germline CDR1 is MGHRA and CDR2 YSYEKL. The CDR3 sequence is 14 residues long. CDR3 in amino acids: CASSLEGAALEQYF. The CDR3 DNA sequence: TGCGCCAGCAGCCTAGAAGGAGCGGCATTGGAGCAGTACTTC.

In its sample, this clone was seen many times. V and J are TRBV9 and TRBJ1-6; a possible D gene is TRBD1 (5 bases). The V gene lost 4 bases and the J gene lost 7 bases, with 18 bases spanning the gap. CDR1 and CDR2 (germline): SGDLS, YYNGEE. This CDR3 has 16 residues. Written as DNA, the CDR3 is TGTGCCAGCAGCCAAAATACAGGCGGGGGGAATTCACCCCTCCACTTT. The encoded protein is CASSQNTGGGNSPLHF.